Below, 19 T cell receptor beta chains from the same sample are listed, as sequenced in a study of cytomegalovirus exposure and HLA in healthy donors. The PCR ran on 60 Vbeta and 13 Jbeta primers. Here immunoSEQ multiplex PCR was the method, and the copy in TCRdb shows in-frame clones only, minus some. The data contain some 110,000 clones, about 76% of them singletons. Sequencing was carried out using PBMCs. These receptor sequences come from a woman aged 55-75 years in good health and CMV-seropositive.

The chain links TRBV5-1 to TRBJ1-1; 8 nucleotides line up with TRBD1. Germline-derived CDR1 and CDR2 are SGHRS and YFSETQ. The CDR3 covers 15 residues. V trimming: 3 bases; J trimming: 1 base; junction bases outside the gene matches: 5. This chain's CDR3 is CASSSSGGRNTEAFF. Written as DNA, the CDR3 is TGCGCCAGCAGCTCCTCAGGGGGCCGGAACACTGAAGCTTTCTTT. Variable domain in full (rest from reference TRBV5-1 and TRBJ1-1): KAGVTQTPRYLIKTRGQQVTLSCSPISGHRSVSWYQQTPGQGLQFLFEYFSETQRNKGNFPGRFSGRQFSNSRSEMNVSTLELGDSALYLCASSSSGGRNTEAFFGQGTRLTVV.

This clone showed up just a few times. The chain recombines TRBV4-3 with TRBJ2-1, with 10 bases matching TRBD1. The CDR3 covers 17 residues. Trimming at V came to 2 bases and at J to 4 bases, leaving 8 bases not matched to a gene. Germline loops: CDR1 LGHNA, CDR2 YSLEER. CDR3 residues: CASSQTAGTGVYNEQFF. CDR3 bases: TGCGCCAGCAGCCAAACAGCTGGGACAGGGGTTTACAATGAGCAGTTCTTC.

The chain recombines TRBV21-1 with TRBJ2-7; the table's D call, TRBD2, has no DNA check behind it. TRBV21-1 is flagged as a pseudogene. The CDR3 covers 21 residues. The CDR3 bases are TGTGCCAGCAGCAAAAAGGGGATCACGGGCGGGGGAAAAGCCCCATTTCACGAGCAGTACTTC. Translating gives CASSKKGITGGGKAPFHEQYF.

The chain combines TRBV12-5 with TRBJ1-2; maybe TRBD1 (6 bases). Germline loops: CDR1 LGHNT, CDR2 FRNRAP. This CDR3 is built from 15 residues. Between the trimmed V and J ends, which lost 2 bases and 5 bases, there was a span of 15 bases. CDR3 sequence (DNA): TGTGCTAGTGGTTTGAGACTCCCGGACAGATATGGCTACACCTTC. It translates to CASGLRLPDRYGYTF.

This clone has just a few counts. The chain employs TRBV19 and TRBJ1-1, with D maybe TRBD1 (5 bases). This CDR3 comprises 13 residues. The V gene's germline CDR1 is LNHDA and CDR2 SQIVND (reference sequence). V shed 2 bases and J shed 1 base, with 5 bases lying between them. The CDR3 sequence: CASSIRGNTEAFF. The CDR3 coding sequence is TGTGCCAGTAGTATAAGGGGGAACACTGAAGCTTTCTTT.

For the CDR3, the DNA is TGTGCCAGCAGTAATGACAGGCCCACTGAAGCTTTCTTT. This codes for CASSNDRPTEAFF. This sequence joins TRBV6-5 and TRBJ1-1, with D possibly TRBD1 on 6 matching bases. Trimming left V 5 bases short and J 4 bases short, with 11 bases between. The CDR3 has 13 amino acids. Germline lookup yields CDR1 MNHEY and CDR2 SVGAGI.

V gene TRBV5-1 combines with J gene TRBJ2-3, with D tentatively TRBD1 (6 bases). The CDR3 runs to 14 residues. Trimming cost V 0 bases and J 4 bases, with 9 bases left between them. In germline, CDR1 is SGHRS, CDR2 YFSETQ. The CDR3 region is CASSLGQDADTQYF. The CDR3 coding sequence is TGCGCCAGCAGCTTGGGACAGGACGCAGATACGCAGTATTTT.

This chain joins TRBV27 and TRBJ2-7, with 10 bases fitting TRBD1. J lost 7 bases, V lost 5 bases, and 8 bases had no gene match. This CDR3 is 14 amino acids long. Germline lookup yields CDR1 MNHEY and CDR2 SMNVEV (reference sequence). This chain's CDR3 is CASSRTGGDLEQYF. The CDR3 nucleotides are TGTGCCAGCAGTAGGACAGGGGGGGATTTAGAGCAGTACTTC.

V usage is TRBV7-8 and J usage is TRBJ1-2; D is unclear. The V gene's germline CDR1 is SGHVS and CDR2 FQNEAQ. Trimming cost V 5 bases and J 6 bases, with 10 bases left between them. CDR3 length: 12 residues. The CDR3 DNA reads as TGTGCCAGCAGCCCGACACAAAATGGCTACACCTTC. The encoded protein is CASSPTQNGYTF. Looking up the rest from reference TRBV7-8 and TRBJ1-2 gives the full variable domain: GAGVSQSPRYKVAKRGQDVALRCDPISGHVSLFWYQQALGQGPEFLTYFQNEAQLDKSGLPSDRFFAERPEGSVSTLKIQRTQQEDSAVYLCASSPTQNGYTFGSGTRLTVV.

The rearrangement links TRBV19 to TRBJ2-5, with 7 bases matching TRBD1. This CDR3 has 13 residues. CDR1 and CDR2 (germline): LNHDA, SQIVND (reference sequence). J lost 1 base, V lost 8 bases, and 4 bases had no gene match. The CDR3 sequence is CASGDRIQETQYF. The CDR3 DNA reads TGTGCCAGTGGGGACAGAATCCAAGAGACCCAGTACTTC. The full variable domain, with the rest looked up from reference TRBV19 and TRBJ2-5, is DGGITQSPKYLFRKEGQNVTLSCEQNLNHDAMYWYRQDPGQGLRLIYYSQIVNDFQKGDIAEGYSVSREKKESFPLTVTSAQKNPTAFYLCASGDRIQETQYFGPGTRLLVL.

The chain has TRBV7-9 and TRBJ2-1; no clear D gene. Per germline, CDR1 SEHNR and CDR2 FQNEAQ (reference sequence). The CDR3 runs to 14 residues. Deletions cut 0 bases from V and 7 bases from J, with 10 bases between. The CDR3 DNA follows: TGTGCCAGCAGCTTAGCGTTGGCCGGGAATGAGCAGTTCTTC. Translating gives CASSLALAGNEQFF.

The chain recombines TRBV7-2 with TRBJ2-1; 7 bases line up with TRBD2. In germline, CDR1 is SGHTA, CDR2 FQGNSA. With V trimmed by 1 base and J by 4 bases, 4 bases remained unmatched. This CDR3 is built from 15 residues. CDR3 DNA sequence: TGTGCCAGCAGCTTAGGGTCTAGCGGATACAATGAGCAGTTCTTC. Translated, it gives CASSLGSSGYNEQFF.

The chain uses TRBV7-2 and TRBJ1-2, with no clear D. Germline V lookup: CDR1 SGHTA, CDR2 FQGNSA. The CDR3 length is 16 residues. The V end lost 3 bases, the J end lost 5 bases, and 19 bases lay between the germline ends. CDR3: CASSFGRALMGYGYTF. The CDR3 DNA is TGTGCCAGCAGCTTCGGGCGGGCCCTCATGGGATATGGCTACACCTTC.

The chain carries TRBV7-2 and TRBJ2-7, with D uncertain. The CDR3 sequence is 13 residues long. The germline gives CDR1 SGHTA, CDR2 FQGNSA. The ends were cut back, 2 bases at V and 7 bases at J, with 12 bases in the middle. Written as DNA, the CDR3 is TGTGCCAGCAGCTTACTGGGCCTGCAAGAGCAGTACTTC. This gives the protein CASSLLGLQEQYF.

The rearrangement uses TRBV19 and TRBJ2-7; no definite D call. Trimming left V 6 bases short and J 1 base short, with 13 bases between. The CDR3 runs 14 residues. Germline lookup yields CDR1 LNHDA and CDR2 SQIVND (reference sequence). The CDR3 sequence is CASSLGAASYEQYF. The CDR3 DNA is TGTGCCAGTAGCCTCGGAGCAGCTTCCTACGAGCAGTACTTC.

The genes are TRBV5-1 and TRBJ1-1; the D is unclear. V lost 0 bases and J lost 10, with 13 bases in between. The V gene's germline CDR1 is SGHRS and CDR2 YFSETQ. The CDR3 extends over 13 amino acids. In nucleotides, the CDR3 is TGCGCCAGCAGCTTGGAGGCTGGCGGCAGAGCTTTCTTT. This translates into CASSLEAGGRAFF.

This clone was picked up one time. The rearrangement uses TRBV19 and TRBJ2-5; D is possibly TRBD1 (5 bases). CDR3 size: 13 residues. Germline CDR1 reads LNHDA; CDR2 reads SQIVND (reference sequence). Trimming left V 1 base short and J 7 bases short, with 10 bases between. DNA for the CDR3: TGTGCCAGTAGTATAGGGCTCCAGGGGACCCAGTACTTC. It translates to CASSIGLQGTQYF.

The chain carries TRBV29-1 and TRBJ2-2, with D possibly matching TRBD1 (6 bases). CDR3 length: 15 residues. CDR1 and CDR2 from the germline V gene are SQVTM and ANQGSEA. The ends were cut back, 2 bases at V and 6 bases at J, with 16 bases in the middle. The CDR3 sequence is CSVESHQGPSGELFF. CDR3 nucleotide sequence: TGCAGCGTTGAATCCCATCAGGGGCCGTCCGGGGAGCTGTTTTTT.

The J gene is TRBJ2-7, the V gene TRBV4-2, with 8 bases lining up with TRBD2. Germline V gene sequence: CDR1 LGHNA, CDR2 YNFKEQ. This CDR3 has 14 residues. Trimming removed 5 bases from V and 5 bases from J; junction bases left unmatched: 8. This CDR3 is CASSKAGTSNEQYF. The CDR3 DNA reads as TGTGCCAGCAGCAAAGCCGGGACTAGTAACGAGCAGTACTTC.